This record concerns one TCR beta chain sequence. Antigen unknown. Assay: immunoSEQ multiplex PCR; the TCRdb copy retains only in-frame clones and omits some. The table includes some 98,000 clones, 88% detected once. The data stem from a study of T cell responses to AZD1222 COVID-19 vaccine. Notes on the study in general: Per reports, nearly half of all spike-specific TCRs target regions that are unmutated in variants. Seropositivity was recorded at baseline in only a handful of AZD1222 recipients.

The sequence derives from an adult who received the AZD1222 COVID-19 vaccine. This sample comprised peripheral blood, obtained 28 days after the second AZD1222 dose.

DNA of the CDR3: TGCGCCAGCAGCCAAGAAGGGGGGAGTAACACTGAAGCTTTCTTT. Encoded protein: CASSQEGGSNTEAFF. The chain carries TRBV4-1 and TRBJ1-1; D is possibly TRBD1 (6 bases). This CDR3 has 15 amino acids. The V gene's germline CDR1 is MGHRA and CDR2 YSYEKL. V lost 0 bases to trimming and J lost 2 bases, with 10 bases between them.